These T cell receptor beta chains were read from a single sample in a study of T-cell memory formation after mild COVID-19. One entry per CDR3 protein, called by TCRdb with MiXCR from the 5' RACE reads. Among about 400,000 distinct CDR3 sequences listed, approximately 24% were seen once. Sequencing used PBMCs or a T cell subset sorted from them (not recorded which). The receptors originated from an adult woman who had mild COVID-19 (a few samples of this study predate the infection). Cell type and time point are not known. Both conserved end residues are part of each CDR3. Each record gives: V gene, CDR3 protein.

TRBV5-1 CATKVDGLGSYNEQFF
TRBV20-1 CSARLGEDEQFF
TRBV3-1 CASSQGGMSSYEQYF
TRBV7-9 CASSPDGYTF
TRBV4-3 CASSQDSAAGAFNEQFF
TRBV3-1 CASSQELAGGPPDTQYF
TRBV2 CASRPDRAGNQPQHF
TRBV7-3 CASSKLAGGRSTDTQYF
TRBV14 CASSQDLRSGEVWNEQFF
TRBV27 CASSFRDNTQYF
TRBV5-1 CASSLADSYQETQYF
TRBV12-3/TRBV12-4 CASSSDPAYEQYF
TRBV7-6 CASSLLALSPSTNEKLFF
TRBV11-2 CASRRDSGNTIYF
TRBV5-1 CASSLSSGGILGLFF
TRBV12-5 CASVGGQGYNEQFF
TRBV12-3/TRBV12-4 CASSFFRTSGGEETQYF
TRBV3-1 CASSQLGLAGALSYNEQFF
TRBV7-8 CASSLRHRDQETQYF
TRBV12-3/TRBV12-4 CASRLLAGGASTDTQYF
TRBV6-5 CASSAGTTWGNEQFF
TRBV5-4 CASSFFRNEQFF
TRBV6-1 CASSDTSGATGELFF
TRBV7-2 CASSLPDWVGDNEQYF
TRBV7-3 CASSLTGTANTGELFF
TRBV4-1 CASSQGLSSYEQYF
TRBV29-1 CSVERGQGIYNEQFF
TRBV20-1 CSARDLWTSGYNEQFF
TRBV29-1 CSASLRRPGGARNEKLFF
TRBV5-6 CASSSGRGVLAKNIQYF
TRBV5-1 CASSVTSIGDTQYF
TRBV24-1 CATSDSKKRDRASYEQYF
TRBV9 CASSETGNYEQYF
TRBV24-1 CATSDPGQGAHEQYF